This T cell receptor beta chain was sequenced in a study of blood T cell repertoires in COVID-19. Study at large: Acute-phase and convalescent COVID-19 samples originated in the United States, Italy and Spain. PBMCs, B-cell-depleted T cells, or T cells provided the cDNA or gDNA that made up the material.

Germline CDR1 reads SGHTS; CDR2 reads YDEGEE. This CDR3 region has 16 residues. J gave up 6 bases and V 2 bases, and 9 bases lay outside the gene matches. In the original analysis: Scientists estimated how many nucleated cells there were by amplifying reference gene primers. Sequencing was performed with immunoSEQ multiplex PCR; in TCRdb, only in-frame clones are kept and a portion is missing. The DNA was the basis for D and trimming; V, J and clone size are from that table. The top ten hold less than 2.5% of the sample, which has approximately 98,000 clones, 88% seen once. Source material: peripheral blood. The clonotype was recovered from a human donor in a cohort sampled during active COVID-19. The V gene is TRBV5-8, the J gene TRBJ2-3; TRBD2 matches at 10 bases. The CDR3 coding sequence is TGTGCCAGCAGCTTCTACTCTAGCGGGGGATCGGATACGCAGTATTTT. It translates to CASSFYSSGGSDTQYF. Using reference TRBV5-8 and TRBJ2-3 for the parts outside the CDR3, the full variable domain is EAGVTQSPTHLIKTRGQQATLRCSPISGHTSVYWYQQALGLGLQFLLWYDEGEERNRGNFPPRFSGRQFPNYSSELNVNALELEDSALYLCASSFYSSGGSDTQYFGPGTRLTVL.